The T cell receptor beta chain under discussion was sequenced for a study of blood T cell repertoires in COVID-19. Background on the study: The United States, Italy and Spain were the sources of the acute and convalescent COVID-19 samples.

Cohort 3 recovery required two negative PCRs, clearance, or symptom resolution. As originally analysed: Nucleated cell counts were estimated from reference gene primer amplification. Profiled with immunoSEQ multiplex PCR; TCRdb holds only in-frame clones, not every one. That table is the source of V, J and clone size, and D and trimming were worked out from the DNA. The data hold hundreds of thousands of clones, with more than 80% observed a single time. The sequenced sample was PBMCs or T cells enriched from blood (not recorded which). The receptor's source is a man between 25 and 39 years old who had recovered from COVID-19.

CDR3 bases: TGTGCCATCAGTTCTATAGCGGGAAGGAGTACAGATACGCAGTATTTT. Residues: CAISSIAGRSTDTQYF. The chain recombines TRBV10-3 with TRBJ2-3; 8 bases fit TRBD2. The length of the CDR3 is 16 residues. CDR1 is ENHRY, CDR2 SYGVKD, per germline. J lost 3 bases, V lost 5 bases, and 10 bases had no gene match.